Shown below are 23 T cell receptor beta chains from a single sample sequenced in a study of pediatric ulcerative colitis. The assay was immunoSEQ multiplex PCR, and TCRdb's table has in-frame clones only and misses some. The sample records roughly 30,000 clones, roughly four fifths being singletons. Sequencing was performed on blood. The receptors were sampled from a boy between 10 and 17 years old with severe ulcerative colitis.

V gene TRBV9 combines with J gene TRBJ2-7; D gene ambiguous. The germline V gene has CDR1 SGDLS and CDR2 YYNGEE. CDR3 size: 12 residues. V dropped 0 bases and J dropped 9 bases, with 10 bases sitting between them. CDR3 in amino acids: CASSVEHGAQYF. CDR3 nucleotide sequence: TGTGCCAGCAGCGTAGAGCATGGCGCGCAGTACTTC.

The genes are TRBV20-1 and TRBJ1-2, with D unresolved. CDR1 is DFQATT and CDR2 is SNEGSKA in the germline V gene (reference sequence). Trimming left V 3 bases short and J 8 bases short, with 10 bases between. The CDR3 loop spans 11 amino acids. The CDR3 protein is CSARKMRGYTF. Written as DNA, the CDR3 is TGCAGTGCTAGGAAGATGCGGGGCTACACCTTC.

The chain joins TRBV6-1 to TRBJ2-2; D perhaps matches TRBD1 (6 bases). The V end lost 7 bases, the J end lost 3 bases, and 12 bases lay between the germline ends. CDR1 and CDR2 (germline): MNHNS, SASEGT. This CDR3 region has 14 residues. The CDR3: CASKLGAHTGELFF. The CDR3 bases are TGTGCCAGCAAGTTGGGGGCACACACCGGGGAGCTGTTTTTT.

The V call is TRBV6-4, the J call TRBJ2-1; no clear D. Germline V gene data show CDR1 as MRHNA and CDR2 as SNTAGT. V was pared by 2 bases and J by 0 bases, with 2 bases between. The CDR3 contains 13 residues. The CDR3 DNA follows: TGTGCCAGCAGTGACGACTCCTACAATGAGCAGTTCTTC. Its protein product is CASSDDSYNEQFF.

The J gene is TRBJ1-2, the V gene TRBV6-5; no clear D gene. In germline, CDR1 is MNHEY, CDR2 SVGAGI. Trimming removed 8 bases from V and 8 bases from J, with 18 bases in between. This CDR3 has 13 residues. The CDR3 loop reads CASREGGTGGYTF. The CDR3 DNA follows: TGTGCCAGCCGGGAGGGAGGTACGGGCGGCTACACCTTC.

This clone was counted between two and nine times. This sequence joins TRBV4-3 and TRBJ1-2, with 8 positions matching TRBD1. V dropped 4 bases and J dropped 4; count of bases not matched to a gene: 5. The CDR3 contains 14 residues. Germline lookup yields CDR1 LGHNA and CDR2 YSLEER. The CDR3 spells CASSPGQGLYGYTF. Written as DNA, the CDR3 is TGCGCCAGCAGCCCCGGACAGGGCCTCTATGGCTACACCTTC.

V is TRBV9 and J is TRBJ1-5, with TRBD1 as a possible D gene (5 bases). Trimming removed 5 bases at V and 6 bases at J, with 15 bases between. Germline CDR1 is SGDLS and CDR2 is YYNGEE. The CDR3 runs to 14 residues. In DNA form, the CDR3 reads TGTGCCAGCAGGATAAGAGGGGCCAGTCAGCCCCAGCATTTT. It encodes CASRIRGASQPQHF.

The chain employs TRBV4-3 and TRBJ2-4, with 9 bases aligning to TRBD2. The germline V gene encodes CDR1 LGHNA and CDR2 YSLEER. V was clipped by 1 base and J by 1 base; unmatched bases: 8. There are 18 residues in the CDR3. CDR3 sequence: CASSQGASGVSAKNIQYF. In DNA, the CDR3 is TGCGCCAGCAGCCAAGGTGCTAGCGGGGTTTCGGCCAAAAACATTCAGTACTTC.

The chain links TRBV30 to TRBJ1-6; D remains ambiguous. Trimming removed 0 bases from V and 6 bases from J, with 9 bases in between. The CDR3 length is 14 residues. Germline CDR1 GTSNPN, CDR2 SVGIG (reference sequence). The CDR3 loop reads CAWSVSALNSPLHF. Written as DNA, the CDR3 is TGTGCCTGGAGTGTTTCGGCCCTTAATTCACCCCTCCACTTT.

The rearrangement uses TRBV28 and TRBJ2-7, with 9 bases aligning to TRBD2. CDR1 and CDR2 from the germline V gene are MDHEN and SYDVKM. The CDR3 spans 14 residues. Unmatched junction bases numbered 6, after V lost 8 bases and J lost 1 base. CDR3 region: CASYTTSGSYEQYF. CDR3 bases: TGTGCCAGCTATACCACTAGCGGGTCCTACGAGCAGTACTTC.

This sequence joins TRBV5-6 and TRBJ2-5; D remains unclear. V was shortened by 4 bases and J by 1 base, with 2 bases between the two germline ends. Germline V CDR1 and CDR2: SGHDT, YYEEEE. The CDR3 runs to 11 residues. CDR3 amino acids: CASSVQETQYF. Here the CDR3 DNA reads TGTGCCAGCAGCGTCCAAGAGACCCAGTACTTC.

V is TRBV4-3 and J is TRBJ1-3, with a weak D call TRBD1 (6 bases). The CDR3 extends over 15 amino acids. Deletions cut 4 bases from V and 1 base from J, with 11 bases between. CDR1 is LGHNA and CDR2 is YSLEER in the germline V gene. DNA for the CDR3: TGCGCCAGCAGCCTAAGCACAGGGTCTGGAAACACCATATATTTT. Translation gives CASSLSTGSGNTIYF.

The chain uses TRBV13 and TRBJ2-1; 7 nucleotides line up with TRBD2. Germline CDR1 is PRHDT and CDR2 is FYEKMQ (reference sequence). The CDR3 is made up of 15 amino acids. J gave up 10 bases and V 5 bases, and 14 bases lay outside the gene matches. The CDR3 DNA reads as TGTGCCAGCAGCCACGGACTAGTTAGGGGCTCGGAGCAGTTCTTC. Its protein product is CASSHGLVRGSEQFF. Complete variable domain (other parts from reference TRBV13 and TRBJ2-1): AAGVIQSPRHLIKEKRETATLKCYPIPRHDTVYWYQQGPGQDPQFLISFYEKMQSDKGSIPDRFSAQQFSDYHSELNMSSLELGDSALYFCASSHGLVRGSEQFFGPGTRLTVL.

Concerning this clone itself: Other DNA sequences from this sample encode an identical CDR3 as well. This chain uses TRBV5-1 with TRBJ1-1; a weak D match, TRBD1 (5 bases). The length of the CDR3 is 11 residues. In germline, CDR1 is SGHRS, CDR2 YFSETQ. The germline V and J ends were trimmed by 5 bases and 5 bases, with 7 bases remaining between them. The CDR3 DNA is TGCGCCAGCAGGGGGGAGACTGAAGCTTTCTTT. The encoded protein is CASRGETEAFF.

The V gene is TRBV5-1, the J gene TRBJ2-1; D possibly corresponds to TRBD1 (5 bases). The CDR3 loop spans 14 amino acids. Germline assignment: CDR1 SGHRS and CDR2 YFSETQ. V shed 5 bases and J shed 6 bases, with 15 bases lying between them. CDR3 sequence reads: CASSDGRVGNEQFF. The CDR3 DNA follows: TGCGCCAGCAGTGATGGCAGGGTCGGCAATGAGCAGTTCTTC.

The table lists this clone with a few counts. Other DNA variants within this sample encode the same CDR3. This chain links TRBV4-1 with TRBJ1-4, with D unclear. Looked up from germline, CDR1 is MGHRA and CDR2 is YSYEKL. V dropped 0 bases and J dropped 5 bases, with 7 bases sitting between them. This CDR3 spans 14 amino acids. The DNA of the CDR3 is TGCGCCAGCAGCCAAGATCAGGAGAATGAAAAACTGTTTTTT. As protein: CASSQDQENEKLFF.

Comment on this clone: One end of the junction varies from germline; a read error may be responsible. This sequence joins TRBV7-2 and TRBJ1-1; tentative D call: TRBD1 (5 bases). Germline CDR1 is SGHTA and CDR2 is FQGNSA. The CDR3 extends over 9 amino acids. CDR3 sequence reads: CASSSKRTF. Written as DNA, the CDR3 is TGTGCCAGCAGCTCAAAAAGGACATTT.

The chain joins TRBV27 to TRBJ2-7; possibly TRBD1 for D (6 bases). The CDR3 spans 13 residues. Germline V lookup: CDR1 MNHEY, CDR2 SMNVEV (reference sequence). Trimming cost V 4 bases and J 7 bases, with 14 bases left between them. The CDR3 spells CASSWVGAREQYF. DNA for the CDR3: TGTGCCAGCAGTTGGGTGGGGGCACGGGAGCAGTACTTC.

The V and J genes are TRBV6-1 and TRBJ1-6; no firm D call. The germline V gene encodes CDR1 MNHNS and CDR2 SASEGT. V was shortened by 4 bases and J by 7 bases, with 11 bases between the two germline ends. This CDR3 has 14 amino acids. This CDR3 reads CASSGDFENSPLHF. CDR3 bases: TGTGCCAGCAGTGGGGATTTCGAGAATTCACCCCTCCACTTT.

This chain links TRBV18 with TRBJ1-2; D is unresolved. The germline gives CDR1 KGHSH, CDR2 LQKENI. This CDR3 comprises 16 residues. Trimming stripped 2 bases from V and 6 bases from J, with 19 bases between. CDR3 loop: CASSPMTGRLGDGYTF. CDR3 nucleotides: TGTGCCAGCTCACCAATGACGGGCCGCCTTGGGGATGGCTACACCTTC.

V and J are TRBV2 and TRBJ1-1; possibly TRBD1 for D (5 bases). The length of the CDR3 is 15 residues. CDR1 is SNHLY and CDR2 is FYNNEI in the germline V gene. V was cut by 7 bases and J by 1 base, with 16 bases left in between. In nucleotides, the CDR3 is TGTGCCAGCACCCTAAGGGGAAATCGGAACACTGAAGCTTTCTTT. Protein: CASTLRGNRNTEAFF. Full variable domain (outside the CDR3, taken from reference TRBV2 and TRBJ1-1): EPEVTQTPSHQVTQMGQEVILRCVPISNHLYFYWYRQILGQKVEFLVSFYNNEISEKSEIFDDQFSVERPDGSNFTLKIRSTKLEDSAMYFCASTLRGNRNTEAFFGQGTRLTVV.

In the case of this clone: An end of the junction differs from the germline gene, which may be a read error. This rearrangement joins TRBV5-4 to TRBJ2-3, with 9 bases matching TRBD2. Germline V gives CDR1 SGHNT, CDR2 YYREEE (reference sequence). CDR3 length equals 12 residues. CDR3 bases: TGTGCCAGCAGCTTGGATTTCGGGACTAGCCAATTT. Its protein is CASSLDFGTSQF.

The V and J genes are TRBV6-5 and TRBJ1-4, with D unclear. CDR1 and CDR2 from the germline V gene are MNHEY and SVGAGI. The CDR3 spans 15 residues. Trimming cost V 2 bases and J 0 bases, with 7 bases left between them. CDR3 sequence (DNA): TGTGCCAGCAGTTACGAGGGAGCAACTAATGAAAAACTGTTTTTT. Translation gives CASSYEGATNEKLFF.